The 25 T cell receptor beta chains in this list originate from one sample, sequenced in a study of blood T cell repertoires in COVID-19. Assay used: immunoSEQ multiplex PCR; TCRdb lists only in-frame clones, some missing. This table has 200,000 or so clones, 70% to 85% appearing once. The sample comprised peripheral blood. These receptor sequences come from a man aged 35 to 55 who had recovered from COVID-19.

The chain's CDR3 is CATSTGGSSYEQYF. The DNA for the CDR3 is TGTGCCACCAGCACAGGGGGCAGCTCCTACGAGCAGTACTTC. The chain recombines TRBV15 with TRBJ2-7; TRBD1 agrees at 8 bases. This CDR3 is built from 14 residues. CDR1 LNHNV and CDR2 YYDKDF come from the germline V gene (reference sequence). J lost 0 bases, V lost 4 bases, and 2 bases had no gene match.

This rearrangement joins TRBV2 to TRBJ1-1; 9 bases are shared with TRBD1. This CDR3 has 13 amino acids. V lost 6 bases, J lost 8 bases, and 7 bases stayed unmatched. The germline V gene encodes CDR1 SNHLY and CDR2 FYNNEI. CDR3 residues: CASSEGQGAEAFF. The CDR3 bases are TGTGCCAGCAGCGAGGGACAGGGTGCGGAAGCTTTCTTT.

This chain connects TRBV5-4 to TRBJ1-1; TRBD1 matches 10 bases. This CDR3 is 12 amino acids long. From germline, CDR1 is SGHNT and CDR2 YYREEE (reference sequence). J lost 11 bases, V lost 4 bases, and 5 bases had no gene match. CDR3 DNA: TGTGCCAGCAGCCCCGGACAGGGGGGGGCTTTCTTT. Encoded protein: CASSPGQGGAFF.

The rearrangement links TRBV18 to TRBJ2-1; D not resolved. Germline V gene data show CDR1 as KGHSH and CDR2 as LQKENI. The CDR3 totals 16 residues. Deletions cut 0 bases from V and 1 base from J, with 10 bases between. The DNA for the CDR3 is TGTGCCAGCTCACCACCGCAGACACCTTCCTACAATGAGCAGTTCTTC. This sequence encodes CASSPPQTPSYNEQFF.

The rearrangement joins TRBV10-3 to TRBJ2-1; the match to TRBD2 covers 7 bases. J gave up 8 bases and V 4 bases, and 11 bases lay outside the gene matches. The CDR3 runs 15 residues. Germline V gene data show CDR1 as ENHRY and CDR2 as SYGVKD. The CDR3 region has the DNA TGTGCCATCAGTGGCGGCAGCGGGAAGTCGTATGAGCAGTTCTTC. This translates into CAISGGSGKSYEQFF.

As for this clone: The germline gene is not matched at one end of the junction; a read error may be the cause. Other DNA sequences within the sample encode an identical CDR3. As DNA, the CDR3 is TGCGCCAGCAGTTTGGGGTTCCAGGAAGCAACTAATGAAAAACTGTTTTTT. Its protein product is CASSLGFQEATNEKLFF. The chain links TRBV5-1 to TRBJ1-4; D is unclear. This CDR3 spans 17 amino acids. CDR1 is SGHRS and CDR2 is YFSETQ in the germline V gene.

V usage is TRBV20-1 and J usage is TRBJ1-1; no clear D gene. Germline loops: CDR1 DFQATT, CDR2 SNEGSKA (reference sequence). V was shortened by 7 bases and J by 1 base, with 7 bases between the two germline ends. CDR3 length: 11 residues. CDR3 in DNA: TGCAGTGGCCGGGGGAACACTGAAGCTTTCTTT. It yields the protein CSGRGNTEAFF.

The chain employs TRBV20-1 and TRBJ2-7, with D unresolved. Looked up from germline, CDR1 is DFQATT and CDR2 is SNEGSKA (reference sequence). There are 11 residues in the CDR3. V shed 0 bases and J shed 5 bases, with 5 bases lying between them. The CDR3 DNA sequence: TGCAGTGCTAGAGAACATAACGAGCAGTACTTC. It specifies CSAREHNEQYF.

The chain joins TRBV19 to TRBJ2-5; 10 bases line up with TRBD1. CDR1 and CDR2 (germline): LNHDA, SQIVND (reference sequence). The CDR3 runs to 13 residues. Trimming cost V 10 bases and J 5 bases; bases outside gene matches: 7. In DNA form, the CDR3 reads TGTGCCACCGCGACAGGGGGCTGGGAGACCCAGTACTTC. Its translation is CATATGGWETQYF.

This chain connects TRBV6-5 to TRBJ2-1; the D is unclear. Trimming shortened V by 0 bases and J by 8 bases, and 5 bases separated the two germline ends. Germline CDR1 reads MNHEY; CDR2 reads SVGAGI. This CDR3 has 12 amino acids. The CDR3 sequence is CASSYSIDEQFF. The CDR3 coding sequence is TGTGCCAGCAGTTACTCGATAGATGAGCAGTTCTTC.

J is TRBJ2-5 and V is TRBV6-5; 10 nucleotides line up with TRBD1. Trimming at V came to 5 bases and at J to 4 bases, leaving 7 bases not matched to a gene. Germline V gives CDR1 MNHEY, CDR2 SVGAGI. This CDR3 has 15 amino acids. The CDR3 sequence: CASSPGQGFGETQYF. The CDR3 bases are TGTGCCAGCAGTCCGGGACAGGGGTTCGGAGAGACCCAGTACTTC.

The rearrangement joins TRBV5-4 to TRBJ2-3; no definite D call. This CDR3 has 15 amino acids. The V gene lost 3 bases and the J gene lost 3 bases, with 14 bases spanning the gap. Germline V lookup: CDR1 SGHNT, CDR2 YYREEE (reference sequence). The CDR3 loop is CASSSRLYKTDTQYF. CDR3 DNA: TGTGCCAGCAGCTCTCGCCTTTACAAAACAGATACGCAGTATTTT.

The V and J genes are TRBV21-1 and TRBJ1-6. TRBV21-1 is an annotated pseudogene. The CDR3 totals 14 residues. The CDR3, as DNA: TGTGCCAGCAGCAAGCGGGGGAATGATTCACCCCTCCACTTT. Encoded protein: CASSKRGNDSPLHF.

The rearrangement joins TRBV10-2 to TRBJ2-5, with 7 bases fitting TRBD2. Germline loops: CDR1 WSHSY, CDR2 SAAADI. This CDR3 is built from 15 residues. With V trimmed by 5 bases and J by 5 bases, 11 bases remained unmatched. The CDR3 reads CASSSSRGEGETQYF. CDR3 DNA: TGCGCCAGCAGTTCCAGTCGGGGGGAAGGCGAGACCCAGTACTTC.

CDR3 nucleotide sequence: TGTGCCAGCAGCCCGCGACAAGACCAAGAGACCCAGTACTTC. It specifies CASSPRQDQETQYF. The V gene is TRBV9, the J gene TRBJ2-5; D uncertain. CDR3 length: 14 residues. The V and J ends lost 4 bases and 0 bases respectively, with 10 bases between them. Germline values: CDR1 SGDLS, CDR2 YYNGEE.

This chain connects TRBV19 to TRBJ2-4, with 9 bases aligning to TRBD1. Looked up from germline, CDR1 is LNHDA and CDR2 is SQIVND (reference sequence). V shed 4 bases and J 6 bases; nucleotides not matched to a gene: 4. The CDR3 spans 14 residues. The CDR3 DNA sequence: TGTGCCAGTAGTAATACAGGGGGCGGAAACATTCAGTACTTC. This encodes CASSNTGGGNIQYF.

The V gene is TRBV25-1, the J gene TRBJ2-1, with 14 nucleotides matching TRBD2. The V gene end was trimmed by 6 bases and the J gene end by 9 bases; junction bases not matched to a gene: 7. CDR3 length: 15 amino acids. Germline V CDR1 and CDR2: MGHDK, SYGVNS. CDR3 loop: CASRTGTSGSIEQFF. DNA for the CDR3: TGTGCCAGCAGAACCGGGACTAGCGGGAGTATTGAGCAGTTCTTC.

The gene calls are TRBV7-2 and TRBJ2-7; TRBD1 matches 9 bases. Germline CDR1 is SGHTA and CDR2 is FQGNSA. This CDR3 spans 14 amino acids. V gave up 5 bases and J gave up 3 bases; unmatched junction bases: 5. The CDR3 protein is CASSIRDRDYEQYF. The CDR3 bases are TGTGCCAGCAGCATCCGGGACAGGGACTACGAGCAGTACTTC.

This sequence joins TRBV29-1 and TRBJ1-1; 12 nucleotides align to TRBD1. J was trimmed by 1 base and V by 4 bases; bases with no gene match: 13. CDR1 SQVTM and CDR2 ANQGSEA come from the germline V gene. This CDR3 is built from 18 residues. The chain's CDR3 is CSVVLGTGGSSRNTEAFF. The DNA of the CDR3 is TGCAGCGTTGTATTGGGGACAGGGGGCTCGAGCAGGAACACTGAAGCTTTCTTT. Based on the CDR3 plus reference TRBV29-1 and TRBJ1-1, the full variable domain is SAVISQKPSRDICQRGTSLTIQCQVDSQVTMMFWYRQQPGQSLTLIATANQGSEATYESGFVIDKFPISRPNLTFSTLTVSNMSPEDSSIYLCSVVLGTGGSSRNTEAFFGQGTRLTVV.

V gene TRBV7-2 combines with J gene TRBJ2-1; TRBD2 is a possible D gene (6 bases). CDR1 and CDR2 from the germline V gene are SGHTA and FQGNSA. The CDR3 is 15 residues long. Trimming removed 5 bases from V and 5 bases from J, with 16 bases in between. The CDR3 region has the DNA TGTGCCAGCAGCCGGCGGGGTAGCGCAAACAATGAGCAGTTCTTC. It encodes CASSRRGSANNEQFF.

This rearrangement joins TRBV5-1 to TRBJ2-2; 7 nucleotides align to TRBD1. Germline V gives CDR1 SGHRS, CDR2 YFSETQ. Germline trimming cut 3 bases from V and 3 bases from J; bases unmatched to any gene: 5. CDR3 length: 15 residues. As DNA, the CDR3 is TGCGCCAGCAGCTACGCGACAGGGTACACCGGGGAGCTGTTTTTT. This gives the protein CASSYATGYTGELFF.

The chain has TRBV7-8 and TRBJ2-3, with TRBD2 matching over 8 bases. J lost 7 bases, V lost 0 bases, and 6 bases had no gene match. Germline assignment: CDR1 SGHVS and CDR2 FQNEAQ. CDR3 size: 15 residues. Written as DNA, the CDR3 is TGTGCCAGCAGCTTAGCCCGTGGTAGCGGGAATACGCAGTATTTT. Protein sequence: CASSLARGSGNTQYF.

As DNA, the CDR3 is TGTGCCAGCAGCCACGGTGGGGGGGCTGATGAGCAGTTCTTC. Translated: CASSHGGGADEQFF. V usage is TRBV14 and J usage is TRBJ2-1; a possible D gene is TRBD2 (7 bases). Germline lookup yields CDR1 SGHDN and CDR2 FVKESK. The CDR3 has 14 amino acids. The ends were cut back, 3 bases at V and 8 bases at J, with 14 bases in the middle.

The chain joins TRBV18 to TRBJ1-5; TRBD1 is a possible D gene (6 bases). The CDR3 totals 15 residues. Trimming removed 5 bases at V and 4 bases at J, with 15 bases between. The germline V gene has CDR1 KGHSH and CDR2 LQKENI. The CDR3 nucleotides are TGTGCCAGCTCAAAACAGGGTTTAGAGAATCAGCCCCAGCATTTT. It translates to CASSKQGLENQPQHF.

This clone showed up just a few times. The chain is built from TRBV5-1 and TRBJ2-7, with D possibly matching TRBD2 (6 bases). From germline, CDR1 is SGHRS and CDR2 YFSETQ. CDR3 length equals 14 residues. Deletions cut 4 bases from V and 7 bases from J, with 18 bases between. CDR3 nucleotides: TGCGCCAGCAGCGTGGGACTTCCGGAGGGGGAGCAGTACTTC. Protein: CASSVGLPEGEQYF.